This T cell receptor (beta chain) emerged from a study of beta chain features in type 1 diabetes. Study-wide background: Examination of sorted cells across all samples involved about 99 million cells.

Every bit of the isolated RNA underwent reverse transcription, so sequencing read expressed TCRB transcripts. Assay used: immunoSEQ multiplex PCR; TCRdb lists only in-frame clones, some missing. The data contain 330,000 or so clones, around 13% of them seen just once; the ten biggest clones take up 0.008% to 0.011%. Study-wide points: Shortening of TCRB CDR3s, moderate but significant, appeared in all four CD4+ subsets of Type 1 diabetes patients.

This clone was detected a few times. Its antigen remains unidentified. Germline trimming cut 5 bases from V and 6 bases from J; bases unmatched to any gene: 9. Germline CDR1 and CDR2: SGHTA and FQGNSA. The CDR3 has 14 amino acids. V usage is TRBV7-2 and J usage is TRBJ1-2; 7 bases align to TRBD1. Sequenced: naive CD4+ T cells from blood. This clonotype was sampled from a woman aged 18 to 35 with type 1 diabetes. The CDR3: CASSPDRALHGYTF. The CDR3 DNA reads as TGTGCCAGCAGCCCTGACAGGGCGCTCCATGGCTACACCTTC.